This entry describes one TCR beta chain. Its target is unknown. At one end the junction does not follow the germline gene, possibly because of a read error. TCR beta VDJ combinations and CDR3 sequences were profiled from genomic DNA. TCRdb ran MiXCR on the reads and lists one entry per CDR3 protein. The table has 150,000 or so distinct CDR3 sequences, more than 40% seen once. Germline values: CDR1 SGHAT, CDR2 FQNNGV. CDR3 length: 16 residues. The source of the sample is a study of CD8+CD57+ T cells in acquired aplastic anemia. About the research overall: The average for DNA from sorted CD4+ and CD8+ cells was around 3.4 ug. Overall study results and limits: Any difference that existed in CD8+ Simpson's diversity between patients and controls was not significant.

Selection for sequencing was limited to patients who had shown CD8+CD57+ cell expansion by flow cytometry. The sequencing input was sorted CD4+, CD8+, or CD8+CD57+ T cells (not recorded which) from PBMCs. The clonotype comes from a human donor with aplastic anemia. The chain has TRBV11-2 and TRBJ1-2; 8 bases fit TRBD1. CDR3 DNA sequence: TGTGCCAGCAGCTACAGGGGGGACGAATCTAACTATGGCCACACCTTC. It yields the protein CASSYRGDESNYGHTF.